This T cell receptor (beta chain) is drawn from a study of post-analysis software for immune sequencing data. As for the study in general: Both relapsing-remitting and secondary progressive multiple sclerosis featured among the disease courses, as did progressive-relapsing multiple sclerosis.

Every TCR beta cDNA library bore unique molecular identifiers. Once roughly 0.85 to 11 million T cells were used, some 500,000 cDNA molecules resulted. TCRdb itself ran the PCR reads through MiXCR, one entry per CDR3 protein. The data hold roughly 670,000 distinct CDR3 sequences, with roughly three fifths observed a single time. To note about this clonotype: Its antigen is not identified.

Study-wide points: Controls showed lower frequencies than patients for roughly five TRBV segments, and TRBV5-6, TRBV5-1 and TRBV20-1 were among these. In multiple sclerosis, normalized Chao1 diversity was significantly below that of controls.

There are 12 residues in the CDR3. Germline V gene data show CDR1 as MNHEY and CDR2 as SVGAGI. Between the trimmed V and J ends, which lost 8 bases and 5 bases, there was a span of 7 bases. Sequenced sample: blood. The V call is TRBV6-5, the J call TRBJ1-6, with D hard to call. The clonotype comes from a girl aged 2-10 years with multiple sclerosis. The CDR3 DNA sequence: TGTGCCAGCCAAAGAGATAATTCACCCCTCCACTTT. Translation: CASQRDNSPLHF.